The clone carrying this TCR beta chain was seen repeatedly, ten times or more. What it binds is unknown. The CDR3 has 15 residues. CDR1 and CDR2 (germline): DFQATT, SNEGSKA (reference sequence). Losses at the gene ends were 0 bases for V and 12 bases for J; bases not matched to a gene: 11. During its preparation, the TCRbeta library received unique molecular identifiers. TCRdb analysed the PCR reads with MiXCR anew, one entry per CDR3 protein. The table has about 170,000 distinct CDR3 sequences, 11% seen once. These data originate in a study of T-cell reconstitution after alpha-beta-depleted transplantation in children. Study-level points and caveats: A year post-transplant, T-cell counts and diversity derived mostly from newly produced T cells. Elevated TCRbeta diversity at day 60 was traced, in some patients, to surviving recipient T cells and thymic progenitors.

The sequence derives from a boy between 2 and 10 years old with acute myeloid leukemia, due to receive a stem cell transplant. This chain joins TRBV20-1 and TRBJ2-3; TRBD2 matches 11 bases. Source: PBMCs, taken before TCRalphabeta/CD19-depleted stem cell transplant. Here the CDR3 reads CSARDHTLAGVPQYF. In DNA form, the CDR3 reads TGCAGTGCTAGAGATCACACACTAGCGGGGGTGCCACAGTATTTT.